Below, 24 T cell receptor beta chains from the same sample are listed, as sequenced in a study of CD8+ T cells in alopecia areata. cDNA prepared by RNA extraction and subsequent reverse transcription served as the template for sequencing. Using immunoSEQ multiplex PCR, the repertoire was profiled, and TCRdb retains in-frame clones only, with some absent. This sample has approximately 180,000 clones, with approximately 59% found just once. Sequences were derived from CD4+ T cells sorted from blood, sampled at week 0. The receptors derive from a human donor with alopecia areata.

The CDR3: CAWSVLQPYYGYTF. The DNA for the CDR3 is TGTGCCTGGAGTGTACTCCAACCCTACTATGGCTACACCTTC. The chain recombines TRBV30 with TRBJ1-2, with unresolved D. In germline, CDR1 is GTSNPN, CDR2 SVGIG (reference sequence). The CDR3 contains 14 residues. Deletions cut 0 bases from V and 3 bases from J, with 11 bases between.

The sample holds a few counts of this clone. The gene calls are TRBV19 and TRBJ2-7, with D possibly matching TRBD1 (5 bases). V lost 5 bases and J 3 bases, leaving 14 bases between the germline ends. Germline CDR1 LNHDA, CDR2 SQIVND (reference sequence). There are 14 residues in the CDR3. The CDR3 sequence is CASSWSQGVYEQYF. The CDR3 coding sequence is TGTGCCAGTAGTTGGTCGCAGGGTGTCTACGAGCAGTACTTC.

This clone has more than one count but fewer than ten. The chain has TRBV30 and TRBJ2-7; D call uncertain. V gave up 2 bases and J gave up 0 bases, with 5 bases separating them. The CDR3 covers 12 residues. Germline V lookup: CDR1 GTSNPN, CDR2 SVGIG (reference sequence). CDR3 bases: TGTGCCTGGAGTAAGGGCTCCTACGAGCAGTACTTC. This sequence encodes CAWSKGSYEQYF.

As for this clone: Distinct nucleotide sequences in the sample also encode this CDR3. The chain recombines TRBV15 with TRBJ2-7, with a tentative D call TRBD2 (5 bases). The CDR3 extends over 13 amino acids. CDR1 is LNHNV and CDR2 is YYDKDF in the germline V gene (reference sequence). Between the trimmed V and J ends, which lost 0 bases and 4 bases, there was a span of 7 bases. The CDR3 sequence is CATSRDPGYEQYF. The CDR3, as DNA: TGTGCCACCAGCAGAGATCCGGGGTACGAGCAGTACTTC.

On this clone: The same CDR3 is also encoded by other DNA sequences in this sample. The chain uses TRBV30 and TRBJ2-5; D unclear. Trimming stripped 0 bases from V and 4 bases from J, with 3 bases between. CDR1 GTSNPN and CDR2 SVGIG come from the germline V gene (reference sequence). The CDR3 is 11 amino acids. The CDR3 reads CAWSVGETQYF. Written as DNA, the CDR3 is TGTGCCTGGAGTGTGGGAGAGACCCAGTACTTC.

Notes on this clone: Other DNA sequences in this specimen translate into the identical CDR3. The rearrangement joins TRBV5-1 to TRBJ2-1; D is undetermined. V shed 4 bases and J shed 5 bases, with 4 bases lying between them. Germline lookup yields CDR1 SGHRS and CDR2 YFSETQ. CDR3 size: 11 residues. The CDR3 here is CASSLDNEQFF. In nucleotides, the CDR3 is TGCGCCAGCAGCCTCGACAATGAGCAGTTCTTC.

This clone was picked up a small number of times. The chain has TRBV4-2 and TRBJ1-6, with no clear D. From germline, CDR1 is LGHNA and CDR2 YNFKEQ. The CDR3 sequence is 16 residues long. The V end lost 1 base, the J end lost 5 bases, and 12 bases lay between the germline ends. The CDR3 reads CASSQVLDANNSPLHF. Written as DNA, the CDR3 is TGTGCCAGCAGCCAAGTGCTAGACGCTAATAATTCACCCCTCCACTTT.

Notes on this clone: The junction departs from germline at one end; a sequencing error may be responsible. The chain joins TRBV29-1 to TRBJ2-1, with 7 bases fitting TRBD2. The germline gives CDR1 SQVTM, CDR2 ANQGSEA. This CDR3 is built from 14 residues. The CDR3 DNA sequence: TGCGGCGTGACCCCGGGGGGACCAACCAATGAGCAGTTCTTC. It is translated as CGVTPGGPTNEQFF.

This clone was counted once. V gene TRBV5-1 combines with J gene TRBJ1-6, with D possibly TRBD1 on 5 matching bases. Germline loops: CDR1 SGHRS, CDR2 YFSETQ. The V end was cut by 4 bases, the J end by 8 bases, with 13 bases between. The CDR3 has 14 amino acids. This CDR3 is CASSAGTEYSPLHF. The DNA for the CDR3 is TGCGCCAGCAGCGCCGGGACCGAGTATTCACCCCTCCACTTT.

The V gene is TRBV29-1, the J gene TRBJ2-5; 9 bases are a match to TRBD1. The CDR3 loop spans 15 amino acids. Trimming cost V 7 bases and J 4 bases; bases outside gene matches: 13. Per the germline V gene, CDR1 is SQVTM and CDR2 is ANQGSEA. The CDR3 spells CSAVPGQGLVETQYF. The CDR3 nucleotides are TGCAGCGCTGTTCCGGGACAGGGTTTGGTAGAGACCCAGTACTTC.

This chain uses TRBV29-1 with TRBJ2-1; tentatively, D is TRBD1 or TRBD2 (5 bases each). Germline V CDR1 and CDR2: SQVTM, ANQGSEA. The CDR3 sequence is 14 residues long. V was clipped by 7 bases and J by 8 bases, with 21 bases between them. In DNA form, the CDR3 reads TGCAGCGCCGTGAGGCTAGGGGCCGGGGATGAGCAGTTCTTC. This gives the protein CSAVRLGAGDEQFF.

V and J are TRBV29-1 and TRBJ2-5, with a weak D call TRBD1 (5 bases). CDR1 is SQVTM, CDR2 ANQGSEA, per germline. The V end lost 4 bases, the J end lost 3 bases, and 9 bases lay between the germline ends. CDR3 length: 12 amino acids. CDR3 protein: CSVGTPKETQYF. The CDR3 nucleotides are TGCAGCGTTGGGACACCTAAAGAGACCCAGTACTTC.

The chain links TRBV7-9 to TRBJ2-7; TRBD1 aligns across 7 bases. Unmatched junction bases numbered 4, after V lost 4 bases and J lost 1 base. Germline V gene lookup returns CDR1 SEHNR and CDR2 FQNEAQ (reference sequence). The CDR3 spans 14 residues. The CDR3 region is CASSSGTASYEQYF. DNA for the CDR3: TGTGCCAGCAGCTCAGGGACAGCATCCTACGAGCAGTACTTC.

CDR3 nucleotides: TGTGCCAGCTGTCGGGTAGGACCTGGTGGCTACACCTTC. The encoded protein is CASCRVGPGGYTF. The chain carries TRBV2 and TRBJ1-2; D remains ambiguous. Germline-derived CDR1 and CDR2 are SNHLY and FYNNEI. The CDR3 has 13 amino acids. V lost 8 bases to trimming and J lost 7 bases, with 17 bases between them. Looking up the rest from reference TRBV2 and TRBJ1-2 gives the full variable domain: EPEVTQTPSHQVTQMGQEVILRCVPISNHLYFYWYRQILGQKVEFLVSFYNNEISEKSEIFDDQFSVERPDGSNFTLKIRSTKLEDSAMYFCASCRVGPGGYTFGSGTRLTVV.

The CDR3 nucleotides read TGTGCCTGGAGTGTATCTAGAACAGGGGGCGGCACTGAAGCTTTCTTT. This codes for CAWSVSRTGGGTEAFF. This chain connects TRBV30 to TRBJ1-1; 9 nucleotides line up with TRBD1. V lost 0 bases to trimming and J lost 4 bases; unmatched junction nucleotides: 9. The CDR3 is 16 amino acids. CDR1 is GTSNPN, CDR2 SVGIG, per germline (reference sequence). Supplemented by reference TRBV30 and TRBJ1-1, the full variable domain reads SQTIHQWPATLVQPVGSPLSLECTVEGTSNPNLYWYRQAAGRGLQLLFYSVGIGQISSEVPQNLSASRPQDRQFILSSKKLLLSDSGFYLCAWSVSRTGGGTEAFFGQGTRLTVV.

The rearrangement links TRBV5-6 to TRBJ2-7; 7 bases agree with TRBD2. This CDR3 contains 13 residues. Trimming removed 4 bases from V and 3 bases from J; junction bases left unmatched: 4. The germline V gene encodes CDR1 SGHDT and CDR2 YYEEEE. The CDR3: CASSRRGFYEQYF. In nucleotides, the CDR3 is TGTGCCAGCAGCCGGCGGGGGTTCTACGAGCAGTACTTC. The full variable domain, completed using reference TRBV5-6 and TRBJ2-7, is DAGVTQSPTHLIKTRGQQVTLRCSPKSGHDTVSWYQQALGQGPQFIFQYYEEEERQRGNFPDRFSGHQFPNYSSELNVNALLLGDSALYLCASSRRGFYEQYFGPGTRLTVT.

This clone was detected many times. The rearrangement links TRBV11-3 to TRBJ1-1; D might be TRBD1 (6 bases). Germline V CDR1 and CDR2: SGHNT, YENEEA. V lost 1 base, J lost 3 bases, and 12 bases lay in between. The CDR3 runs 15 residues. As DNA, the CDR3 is TGTGCCAGCAGCTTAGCTGGCAGGGGACACACTGAAGCTTTCTTT. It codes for CASSLAGRGHTEAFF.

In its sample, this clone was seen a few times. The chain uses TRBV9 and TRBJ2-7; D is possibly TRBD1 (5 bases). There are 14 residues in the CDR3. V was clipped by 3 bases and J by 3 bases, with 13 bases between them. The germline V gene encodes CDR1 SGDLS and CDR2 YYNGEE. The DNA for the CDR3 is TGTGCCAGCAGCGCCACGACAGTAATCTACGAGCAGTACTTC. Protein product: CASSATTVIYEQYF.

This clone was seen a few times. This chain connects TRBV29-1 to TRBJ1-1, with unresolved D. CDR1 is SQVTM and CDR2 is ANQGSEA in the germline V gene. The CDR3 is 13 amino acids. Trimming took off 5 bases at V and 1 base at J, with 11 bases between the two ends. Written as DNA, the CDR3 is TGCAGCGTTACGGGAGTATCGAACACTGAAGCTTTCTTT. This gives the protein CSVTGVSNTEAFF.

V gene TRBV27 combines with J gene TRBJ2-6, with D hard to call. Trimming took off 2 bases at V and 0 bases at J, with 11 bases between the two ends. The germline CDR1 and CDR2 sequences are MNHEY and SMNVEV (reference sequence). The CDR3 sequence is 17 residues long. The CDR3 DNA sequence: TGTGCCAGCAGTTTAGTAGCCAGTCGCTCTGGGGCCAACGTCCTGACTTTC. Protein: CASSLVASRSGANVLTF.

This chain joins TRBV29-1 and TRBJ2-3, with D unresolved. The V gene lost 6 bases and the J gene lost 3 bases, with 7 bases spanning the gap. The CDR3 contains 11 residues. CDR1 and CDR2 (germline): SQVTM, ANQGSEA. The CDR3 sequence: CSVVMTDTQYF. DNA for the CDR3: TGCAGCGTGGTTATGACAGATACGCAGTATTTT.

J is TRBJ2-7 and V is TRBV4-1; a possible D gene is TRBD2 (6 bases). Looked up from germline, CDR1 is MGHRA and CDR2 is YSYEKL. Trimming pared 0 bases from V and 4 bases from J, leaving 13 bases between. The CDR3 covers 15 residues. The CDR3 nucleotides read TGCGCCAGCAGCCAAGAAAGGATCGCGGGGTACGAGCAGTACTTC. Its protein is CASSQERIAGYEQYF.

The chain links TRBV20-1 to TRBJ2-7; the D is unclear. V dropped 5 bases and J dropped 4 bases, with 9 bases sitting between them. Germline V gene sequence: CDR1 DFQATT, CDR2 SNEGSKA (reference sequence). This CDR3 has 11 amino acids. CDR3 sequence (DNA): TGCAGTGCTTCTACTTGGTACGAGCAGTACTTC. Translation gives CSASTWYEQYF.

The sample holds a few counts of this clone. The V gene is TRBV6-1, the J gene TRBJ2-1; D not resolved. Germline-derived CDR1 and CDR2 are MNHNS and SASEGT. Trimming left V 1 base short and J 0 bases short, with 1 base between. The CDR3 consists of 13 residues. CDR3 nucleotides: TGTGCCAGCAGTGAAGGCTCCTACAATGAGCAGTTCTTC. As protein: CASSEGSYNEQFF.